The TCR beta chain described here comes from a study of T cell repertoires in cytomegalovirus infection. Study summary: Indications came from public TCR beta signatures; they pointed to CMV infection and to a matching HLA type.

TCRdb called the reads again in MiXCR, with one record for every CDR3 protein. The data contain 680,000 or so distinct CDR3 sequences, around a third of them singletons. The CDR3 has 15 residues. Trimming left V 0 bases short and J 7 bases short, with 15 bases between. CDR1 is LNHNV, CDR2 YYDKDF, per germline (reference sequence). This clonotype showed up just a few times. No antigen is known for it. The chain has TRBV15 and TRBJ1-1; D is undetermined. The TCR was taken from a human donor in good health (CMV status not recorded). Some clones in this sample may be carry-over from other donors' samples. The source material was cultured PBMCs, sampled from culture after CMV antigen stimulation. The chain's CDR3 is CATSRDQVQSGEAFF. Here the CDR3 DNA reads TGTGCCACCAGCAGAGATCAGGTGCAGAGTGGTGAAGCTTTCTTT.